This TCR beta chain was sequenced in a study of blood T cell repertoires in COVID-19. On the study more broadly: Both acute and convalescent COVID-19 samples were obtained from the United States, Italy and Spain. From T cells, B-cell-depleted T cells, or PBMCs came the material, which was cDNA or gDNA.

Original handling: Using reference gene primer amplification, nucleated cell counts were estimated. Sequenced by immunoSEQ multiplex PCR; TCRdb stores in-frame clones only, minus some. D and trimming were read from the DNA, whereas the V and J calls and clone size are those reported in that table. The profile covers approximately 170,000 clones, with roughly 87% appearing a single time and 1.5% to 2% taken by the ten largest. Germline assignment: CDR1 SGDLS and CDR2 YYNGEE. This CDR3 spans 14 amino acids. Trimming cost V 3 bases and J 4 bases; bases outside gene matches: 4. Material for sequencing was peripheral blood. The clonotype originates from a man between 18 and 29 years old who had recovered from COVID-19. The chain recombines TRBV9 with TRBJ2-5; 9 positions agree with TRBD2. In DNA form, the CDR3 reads TGTGCCAGCAGCGATAGCGGGGGCAGAGAGACCCAGTACTTC. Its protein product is CASSDSGGRETQYF.